These T cell receptor beta chains were read from a single sample in a study of blood T cell repertoires in COVID-19. Only in-frame clones appear in the TCRdb table, and some are missing; sequencing was by immunoSEQ multiplex PCR. The data contain around 240,000 clones, about 90% of them singletons. What was sequenced was peripheral blood. The receptors come from a woman aged 25 to 39 who had recovered from COVID-19. Each CDR3 is given with its conserved first and last residue. A D gene is named only where the DNA matches it firmly. Clone size, where shown, is once, few, many, or a class for clones that have expanded.

.	TRBV18	TRBJ2-1	TRBD1	15	CASSPGQGIYNEQFF	TGTGCCAGCTCACCGGGACAGGGGATCTACAATGAGCAGTTCTTC
.	TRBV20-1	TRBJ1-1	.	11	CSANRYTEAFF	TGCAGTGCAAACAGGTACACTGAAGCTTTCTTT
.	TRBV7-9	TRBJ2-7	TRBD2	15	CASSSGTSWGYEQYF	TGTGCCAGCAGCTCCGGGACTAGCTGGGGCTACGAGCAGTACTTC
once	TRBV30	TRBJ2-2	TRBD2	15	CAWRRGGAGTGELFF	TGTGCCTGGAGACGGGGGGGGGCCGGGACCGGGGAGCTGTTTTTT
once	TRBV6-5	TRBJ2-7	.	14	CASAQRAGRYEQYF	TGTGCCAGCGCCCAAAGGGCAGGGCGTTACGAGCAGTACTTC
.	TRBV3-1/TRBV3-2	TRBJ2-3	.	13	CASSQDSGDTQYF	TGTGCCAGCAGCCAAGATTCGGGGGATACGCAGTATTTT
.	TRBV7-3	TRBJ2-3	.	14	CASSAPGGTDTQYF	TGTGCCAGCAGCGCACCAGGGGGGACAGATACGCAGTATTTT
.	TRBV27	TRBJ1-5	.	15	CASRWTRDSNQPQHF	TGTGCCAGCCGCTGGACGAGGGATAGCAATCAGCCCCAGCATTTT
.	TRBV9	TRBJ2-5	.	14	CASSVDISGETQYF	TGTGCCAGCAGCGTAGATATCAGCGGGGAGACCCAGTACTTC
.	TRBV7-9	TRBJ1-5	.	15	CASSLEDSPNQPQHF	TGTGCCAGCAGCTTAGAAGACAGTCCCAATCAGCCCCAGCATTTT
.	TRBV7-3	TRBJ2-3	TRBD2	15	CASSAQRGGIDTQYF	TGTGCCAGCAGCGCCCAACGGGGGGGCATAGATACGCAGTATTTT
.	TRBV7-9	TRBJ1-1	TRBD1	15	CASSLHGTANTEAFF	TGTGCCAGCAGCTTACATGGGACAGCGAACACTGAAGCTTTCTTT
.	TRBV6-2/TRBV6-3	TRBJ1-5	.	14	CASSYWGGDQPQHF	TGTGCCAGCAGTTACTGGGGGGGGGATCAGCCCCAGCATTTT
.	TRBV5-1	TRBJ2-3	.	14	CASSKDTDTDTQYF	TGCGCCAGCAGTAAGGACACGGACACAGATACGCAGTATTTT
once	TRBV6-5	TRBJ2-2	TRBD2	15	CASSSRTSGTGELFF	TGTGCCAGCAGTTCTCGGACTAGCGGAACCGGGGAGCTGTTTTTT
.	TRBV19	TRBJ1-2	TRBD1	15	CASKRGQEQLYGYTF	TGTGCCAGTAAACGGGGACAGGAACAACTCTATGGCTACACCTTC
.	TRBV7-2	TRBJ2-7	TRBD1	16	CASSLDLGTDFYEQYF	TGTGCCAGCAGCTTAGACCTAGGGACAGACTTCTACGAGCAGTACTTC
.	TRBV19	TRBJ1-4	TRBD1	14	CASSPADRAEKLFF	TGTGCCAGTAGTCCCGCGGACAGGGCTGAAAAACTGTTTTTT
.	TRBV7-2	TRBJ2-1	TRBD2	16	CASSRSGGGTYNEQFF	TGTGCCAGCAGCCGTAGCGGGGGTGGAACCTACAATGAGCAGTTCTTC
once	TRBV15	TRBJ1-4	.	13	CATSAFQGEKLFF	TGTGCCACCAGCGCCTTTCAGGGCGAAAAACTGTTTTTT
.	TRBV2	TRBJ1-4	TRBD1	14	CASRWTGYNEKLFF	TGTGCCAGCAGATGGACAGGATATAATGAAAAACTGTTTTTT
.	TRBV3-1/TRBV3-2	TRBJ1-6	TRBD1	16	CASSHRQGYYNSPLHF	TGTGCCAGCAGCCACCGACAGGGATACTATAATTCACCCCTCCACTTT
many	TRBV18	TRBJ1-2	TRBD1	14	CASSPGTAGDGYTF	TGTGCCAGCTCACCAGGGACAGCCGGGGACGGCTACACCTTC
.	TRBV13	TRBJ1-1	TRBD1	18	CASSLRIGTGGRVTEAFF	TGTGCCAGCAGCCTAAGGATAGGGACAGGGGGAAGGGTCACTGAAGCTTTCTTT
.	TRBV19	TRBJ1-2	.	14	CASSIARADYGYTF	TGTGCCAGTAGTATAGCCAGGGCGGACTATGGCTACACCTTC
.	TRBV29-1	TRBJ2-3	.	12	CSVVTTPDTQYF	TGCAGCGTTGTGACTACCCCAGATACGCAGTATTTT
once	TRBV30	TRBJ1-2	.	13	CAWSRLQVGGYTF	TGTGCCTGGAGCCGCCTGCAGGTTGGTGGCTACACCTTC
.	TRBV18	TRBJ1-2	TRBD1	14	CASSSDRDNYGYTF	TGTGCCAGCTCATCCGACAGGGATAACTATGGCTACACCTTC
.	TRBV24-1	TRBJ2-3	.	16	CATSDLRDKEPDTQYF	TGTGCCACCAGTGATTTAAGGGACAAAGAACCAGATACGCAGTATTTT
.	TRBV19	TRBJ2-1	.	17	CASSIRRLGVTYNEQFF	TGTGCCAGTAGTATTCGACGTCTAGGGGTTACCTACAATGAGCAGTTCTTC
.	TRBV7-2	TRBJ2-7	TRBD1	14	CASSSPDRVYEQYF	TGTGCCAGCAGCTCGCCCGACAGGGTTTACGAGCAGTACTTC
few	TRBV7-9	TRBJ1-6	.	16	CASTTNRDLSDSPLHF	TGTGCCAGCACGACAAACAGGGACCTTAGCGATTCACCCCTCCACTTT
once	TRBV6-2/TRBV6-3	TRBJ2-5	TRBD1	19	CASSYTLTGQGGDQETQYF	TGTGCCAGCAGTTATACCCTAACTGGACAGGGGGGAGACCAAGAGACCCAGTACTTC
.	TRBV2	TRBJ2-3	.	14	CASRNGAGPDTQYF	TGTGCCAGCAGGAATGGGGCGGGGCCAGATACGCAGTATTTT
.	TRBV12-3/TRBV12-4	TRBJ1-1	.	13	CASSLQGYTEAFF	TGTGCCAGCAGTTTACAGGGGTACACTGAAGCTTTCTTT
.	TRBV5-4	TRBJ2-1	TRBD1	16	CASSPEPGQGGNEQFF	TGTGCCAGCAGCCCAGAACCGGGACAGGGGGGGAATGAGCAGTTCTTC
few	TRBV4-2	TRBJ1-3	.	15	CASSPEAHSGNTIYF	TGTGCCAGCAGCCCCGAGGCCCACTCTGGAAACACCATATATTTT
.	TRBV5-1	TRBJ2-1	TRBD2	17	CASSPGLAGGHGSEQFF	TGCGCCAGCAGCCCGGGACTAGCGGGGGGGCACGGTTCTGAGCAGTTCTTC